The present T cell receptor (beta chain) was sequenced within a study of blood T cells in healthy people across ages. CDR1 SEHNR and CDR2 FQNEAQ come from the germline V gene (reference sequence). The CDR3 runs 15 residues. The second PCR ran roughly 7 to 11 cycles with a sample-barcoded 5' primer and J-beta primers. TCRdb itself ran the 5' RACE reads through MiXCR, one entry per CDR3 protein. This sample has roughly 2 million distinct CDR3 sequences, with about 50% found just once. This clonotype was observed a handful of times. Antigen: not known. Whole-study results and caveats: As age increased, TCR beta diversity per million T cells fell in a roughly linear fashion.

V and J are TRBV7-9 and TRBJ2-5; 10 positions match TRBD1. Judging by the DNA end, TRBJ2-7 fits better; the J call may be wrong. The sequenced material came from blood. The receptor comes from a woman in her thirties or forties in good health. The DNA of the CDR3 is TGTGCCAGCACCGAGGGGGGACAGGGGAACCACGAGCAGTACTTC. Translated: CASTEGGQGNHEQYF.